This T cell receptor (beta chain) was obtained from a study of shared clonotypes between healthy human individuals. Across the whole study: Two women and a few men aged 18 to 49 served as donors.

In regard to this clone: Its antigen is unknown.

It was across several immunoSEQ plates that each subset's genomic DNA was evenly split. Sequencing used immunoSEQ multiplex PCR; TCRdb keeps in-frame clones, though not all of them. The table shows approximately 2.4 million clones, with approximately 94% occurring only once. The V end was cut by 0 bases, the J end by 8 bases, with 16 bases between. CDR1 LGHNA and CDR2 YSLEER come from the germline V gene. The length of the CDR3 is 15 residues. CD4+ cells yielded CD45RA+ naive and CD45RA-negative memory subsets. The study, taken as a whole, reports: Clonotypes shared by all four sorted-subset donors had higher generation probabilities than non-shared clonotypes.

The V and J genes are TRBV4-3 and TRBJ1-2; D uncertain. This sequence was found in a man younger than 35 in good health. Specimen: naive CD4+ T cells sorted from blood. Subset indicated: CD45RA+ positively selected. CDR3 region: CASSQEGKGDGGYTF. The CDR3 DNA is TGCGCCAGCAGCCAAGAGGGGAAAGGCGATGGCGGCTACACCTTC.